Detailed here is one T cell receptor beta chain. Its antigen is currently not known. No much larger clonotype is one base removed from it; base qualities were not supplied. Library preparation used the immunoSEQ multiplex PCR assay. Imported from immuneACCESS, the table was reduced by TCRdb to in-frame sequences with V and J called. These copies leave out some clones; in studies compared against another copy, an unresolved V gene accounts for under half, and the cause of the remainder is not known. The sample table contains about 64,000 clones; only one count was recorded for roughly 76% of them. The ten biggest clones cover roughly 8.7% of the sample. The study tested focal radiation therapy combined with CTLA-4 blockade (ipilimumab) in patients with chemo-refractory metastatic non-small-cell lung cancer. The sample belongs to a study of radiotherapy plus CTLA-4 blockade in lung cancer (dated by TCRdb to 2017 to 2018). Turning to the overall study: Objective responses were observed in 15% to 20% of enrolled patients, and disease control was achieved in 31%. What the research found in general, with its limitations: TCR clones derived from tumors expanded in peripheral blood after treatment with radiotherapy and ipilimumab. Increased serum interferon-beta after radiation, together with early dynamic changes in blood T cell clones, were reported to be the strongest predictors of response.

CDR1 and CDR2 are drawn from the germline V gene: SGHTA, FQGNSA. Its CDR3 holds 13 amino acids, cysteine through phenylalanine. The retained sequence is limited to the CDR3, 39 bases, with the frame set at the first base. V is shortened by 4 bases, J by 6 bases, and the region joining them spans 10 bases. The TCR originated in a human donor with non-small cell lung cancer whose response to radiotherapy plus ipilimumab could not be evaluated. The starting material was peripheral blood, obtained from a patient treated with radiotherapy plus ipilimumab. The chain joins TRBV7-2 to TRBJ1-5; TRBD1 is perhaps the D gene, given 5 matching bases. This receptor carries the CDR3 CASSWQGSQPQHF. The nucleotides read TGTGCCAGCAGCTGGCAGGGCTCTCAGCCCCAGCATTTT. The reference TRBV7-2 and TRBJ1-5 proteins fill in what lies around the CDR3, so the full variable domain reads GAGVSQSPSNKVTEKGKDVELRCDPISGHTALYWYRQSLGQGLEFLIYFQGNSAPDKSGLPSDRFSAERTGGSVSTLTIQRTQQEDSAVYLCASSWQGSQPQHFGDGTRLSIL.